There are a few counts of the clone carrying this T cell receptor beta chain. TCRdb re-derived calls from the RT-PCR reads in MiXCR, one entry per CDR3 protein. The sample lists more than 550,000 distinct CDR3 sequences, 13% to 15% occurring once. V dropped 5 bases and J dropped 3 bases, with 13 bases sitting between them. The CDR3 has 13 residues. CDR1 DFQATT and CDR2 SNEGSKA come from the germline V gene (reference sequence). The sample consisted of memory CD4+ T cells from blood. The chain uses TRBV20-1 and TRBJ1-1; a weak D match, TRBD1 (6 bases). The origin of this receptor is a female donor in good health, serving as a healthy control. In DNA, the CDR3 is TGCAGTGCTCCCATACAGGGCGACACTGAAGCTTTCTTT. It specifies CSAPIQGDTEAFF.